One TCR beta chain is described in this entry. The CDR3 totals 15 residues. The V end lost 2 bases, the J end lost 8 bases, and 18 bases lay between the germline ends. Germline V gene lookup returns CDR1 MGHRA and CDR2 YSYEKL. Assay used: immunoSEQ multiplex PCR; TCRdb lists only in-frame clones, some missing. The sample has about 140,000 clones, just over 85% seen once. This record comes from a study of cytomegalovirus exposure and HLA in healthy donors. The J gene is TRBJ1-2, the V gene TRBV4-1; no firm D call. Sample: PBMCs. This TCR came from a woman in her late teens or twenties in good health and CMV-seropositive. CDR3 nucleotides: TGCGCCAGCAGCCAACCTCTCCGGGATTTTCGGGGCTACACCTTC. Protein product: CASSQPLRDFRGYTF.